This T cell receptor beta chain was captured by sequencing in a study of beta chain features in type 1 diabetes. Whole-study findings and limits: Patients with Type 1 diabetes showed moderately but significantly shorter TCRB CDR3s in all four CD4+ subsets.

As every portion of the isolated RNA was reverse transcribed, the sequencing read expressed TCRB transcripts. Using immunoSEQ multiplex PCR, the repertoire was profiled, and TCRdb retains in-frame clones only, with some absent. The sample includes 250,000 to 350,000 clones, roughly 13% seen only once; the top ten take around 0.016%. This CDR3 is built from 18 residues. V lost 4 bases and J lost 0; bases outside the gene matches: 12. Per germline, CDR1 MNHEY and CDR2 SMNVEV (reference sequence). A note on this clone: Its target is unknown.

This rearrangement joins TRBV27 to TRBJ2-7, with TRBD2 identical over 10 bases. This sequence originates from a man aged 25-45 years with type 1 diabetes. The sequencing sample was made of naive CD4+ T cells from blood. CDR3 in amino acids: CASSYLSVASGSSYEQYF. The CDR3 DNA is TGTGCCAGCAGTTACCTCTCCGTCGCTAGCGGGAGCTCCTACGAGCAGTACTTC.